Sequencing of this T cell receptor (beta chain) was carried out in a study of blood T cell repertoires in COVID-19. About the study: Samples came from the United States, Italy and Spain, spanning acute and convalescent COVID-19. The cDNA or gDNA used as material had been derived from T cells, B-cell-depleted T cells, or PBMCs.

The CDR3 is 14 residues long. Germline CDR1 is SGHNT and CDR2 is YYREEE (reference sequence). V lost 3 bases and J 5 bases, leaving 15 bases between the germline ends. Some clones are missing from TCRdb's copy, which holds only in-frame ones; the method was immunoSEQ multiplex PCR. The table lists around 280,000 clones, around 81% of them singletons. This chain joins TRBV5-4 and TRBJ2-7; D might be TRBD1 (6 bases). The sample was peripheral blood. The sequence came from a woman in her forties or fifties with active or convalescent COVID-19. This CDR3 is CASSSVQGSHEQYF. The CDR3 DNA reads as TGTGCCAGCAGCTCGGTACAGGGATCCCACGAGCAGTACTTC.